In its sample, the clone carrying this T cell receptor (beta chain) was seen a few times. Fresh peripheral blood, 10 ml, yielded the PBMCs. These data belong to a study of T cells in Graves' hyperthyroidism and ophthalmopathy. From germline, CDR1 is SGHNT and CDR2 YYREEE (reference sequence). The ends lost 5 bases at V and 4 bases at J; junction bases unmatched: 7. This CDR3 has 15 residues. Amplified TCR beta CDR3 regions derived from RNA transcripts. First-round RT-PCR of the TCR CDR3 relied on the HTBI primer set. MiXCR was run by TCRdb on the multiplex PCR reads, yielding one entry per CDR3 protein. The profile shows under 400,000 distinct CDR3 sequences, over 11% of them singletons.

The genes are TRBV5-4 and TRBJ2-1; 9 nucleotides agree with TRBD1. The sample was blood. The sequence came from a woman aged 55-75 years with Graves' hyperthyroidism. As DNA, the CDR3 is TGTGCCAGCAGGGTAGGGACAGGGTCTTACAATGAGCAGTTCTTC. Protein: CASRVGTGSYNEQFF. The variable domain in full, with the rest retrieved from reference TRBV5-4 and TRBJ2-1, is ETGVTQSPTHLIKTRGQQVTLRCSSQSGHNTVSWYQQALGQGPQFIFQYYREEENGRGNFPPRFSGLQFPNYSSELNVNALELDDSALYLCASRVGTGSYNEQFFGPGTRLTVL.